The 14 T cell receptor beta chains below were found in one sample sequenced in a study of regulatory T cells in long-lasting Graves disease (dated by TCRdb to the early 2020s). Library creation used multiplex PCR. These reads were obtained on an Illumina HiSeq 4000. To build TCR beta libraries, CDR3 regions were amplified by Arm-PCR using iRepertoire HTBI primers. TCRdb reprocessed the public reads (quality trimming at Q25 with fastp, clone calling with MiXCR) and kept in-frame beta chains. Rows matching on CDR3 protein sequence are summarized as one entry with the most common DNA and genes. A total of 400,000 or so distinct CDR3 sequences appear in this sample, 20% to 30% of them only once. The leading ten clones occupy about a quarter of the sample. The sample's time point label, in plain terms: persistent/refractory GD, antithyroid drugs over 5 years with positive TRAb. For both TCR sequencing and RNA sequencing, RNA was extracted from PBMCs in TRIzol.

The sequenced sample was peripheral blood mononuclear cells (PBMCs), obtained when the disease was refractory, from a patient treated with antithyroid drugs. Every receptor here comes from a female donor with Graves disease.

This clonotype occurred many times. V gene TRBV28 combines with J gene TRBJ1-2; D may be TRBD1 (6 bases). The CDR3 runs to 15 residues. Germline V gene sequence: CDR1 MDHEN, CDR2 SYDVKM. V dropped 1 base and J dropped 4 bases, with 13 bases sitting between them. This CDR3 is CASSLYEGGGYGYTF. Here the CDR3 DNA reads TGTGCCAGCAGTTTATACGAGGGGGGTGGCTATGGCTACACCTTC.

This clonotype occurred many times. The gene calls are TRBV20-1 and TRBJ1-1; a possible D gene is TRBD1 (5 bases). V was pared by 0 bases and J by 0 bases, with 14 bases between. CDR3 length equals 16 residues. CDR1 and CDR2 from the germline V gene are DFQATT and SNEGSKA (reference sequence). The CDR3 protein is CSARDGRVGLNTEAFF. Here the CDR3 DNA reads TGCAGTGCTAGAGATGGCAGGGTAGGCCTGAACACTGAAGCTTTCTTT.

This clonotype came up many times. The junction differs from germline at one of its ends, possibly a read error. The V and J genes are TRBV5-1 and TRBJ2-7; D gene uncertain. Germline V CDR1 and CDR2: SGHRS, YFSETQ. This CDR3 is built from 12 residues. CDR3 sequence reads: CASSLDRYEQYF. CDR3 coding DNA: TGTGCCAGCAGCTTAGATAGGTACGAGCAGTACTTC.

CDR3 sequence: CASSDLGANEQFF. CDR3 nucleotide sequence: TGTGCCAGCAGCGATTTAGGGGCCAATGAGCAGTTCTTC. This chain uses TRBV11-3 with TRBJ2-1; the D gene is possibly TRBD1 (5 bases). Trimming shortened V by 5 bases and J by 6 bases, and 11 bases separated the two germline ends. The CDR3 consists of 13 residues. Germline CDR1 SGHNT, CDR2 YENEEA.

Points on this clonotype: This may come from a read error, since a much larger clone is one base off. V and J are TRBV20-1 and TRBJ2-4, with D perhaps matching TRBD2 (6 bases). V lost 3 bases, J lost 3 bases, and 21 bases lay in between. The germline CDR1 and CDR2 sequences are DFQATT and SNEGSKA (reference sequence). The CDR3 loop spans 17 amino acids. The CDR3 sequence: CSASLPLGQEGKNIQYF. CDR3 bases: TGCAGTGCTAGTCTCCCTTTGGGTCAGGAGGGCAAAAACATTCAGTACTTC.

This clonotype was seen at least ten times. The rearrangement joins TRBV6-1 to TRBJ1-1; TRBD1 matches 7 bases. Germline values: CDR1 MNHNS, CDR2 SASEGT. The ends lost 5 bases at V and 3 bases at J; junction bases unmatched: 9. The length of the CDR3 is 15 residues. The CDR3 sequence is CASSRYRGLDTEAFF. CDR3 DNA sequence: TGTGCCAGCAGTCGGTACAGGGGCCTCGACACTGAAGCTTTCTTT.

This chain joins TRBV19 and TRBJ2-7; D ambiguous. CDR3 length: 13 amino acids. The V end lost 3 bases, the J end lost 2 bases, and 8 bases lay between the germline ends. Germline V gives CDR1 LNHDA, CDR2 SQIVND (reference sequence). Here the CDR3 reads CASSIRITYEQYF. CDR3 DNA sequence: TGTGCCAGTAGTATCAGGATTACCTACGAGCAGTACTTC.

CDR3 protein: CASSLKYDAGYTF. The DNA for the CDR3 is TGTGCCAGCAGTTTAAAATATGACGCTGGCTACACCTTC. The V and J genes are TRBV12-3 or TRBV12-4 and TRBJ1-2; D not resolved. This CDR3 contains 13 residues. V was shortened by 2 bases and J by 7 bases, with 11 bases between the two germline ends.

This clonotype turned up a few times. This rearrangement joins TRBV10-3 to TRBJ2-1; D possibly uses TRBD1 or TRBD2 (5 bases each). This CDR3 has 19 amino acids. Germline V gives CDR1 ENHRY, CDR2 SYGVKD. The V and J ends lost 2 bases and 2 bases respectively, with 22 bases between them. In nucleotides, the CDR3 is TGTGCCATCAGTGAGGGAGGTCCAGACGACAGATTTCCCTACAATGAGCAGTTCTTC. The encoded protein is CAISEGGPDDRFPYNEQFF.

This clonotype was observed many times. The chain has TRBV7-2 and TRBJ1-1; perhaps TRBD1 as D (5 bases). The CDR3 has 14 amino acids. V shed 4 bases and J shed 2 bases, with 11 bases lying between them. Germline V lookup: CDR1 SGHTA, CDR2 FQGNSA. The CDR3 protein is CASSSGTYNTEAFF. The CDR3 bases are TGTGCCAGCAGCTCAGGGACCTATAACACTGAAGCTTTCTTT. The whole variable domain, remainder taken from reference TRBV7-2 and TRBJ1-1, is GAGVSQSPSNKVTEKGKDVELRCDPISGHTALYWYRQSLGQGLEFLIYFQGNSAPDKSGLPSDRFSAERTGGSVSTLTIQRTQQEDSAVYLCASSSGTYNTEAFFGQGTRLTVV.

Turning to this clonotype: One base away lies a much larger clone, so this may be a sequencing read error. This likely comes from a read error, as the CDR3 has no conserved phenylalanine or tryptophan at its end. V is TRBV15 and J is TRBJ1-2, with TRBD1 as a possible D gene (5 bases). This CDR3 spans 15 amino acids. V was trimmed by 0 bases and J by 6 bases, leaving 14 bases between them. Germline CDR1 and CDR2: LNHNV and YYDKDF (reference sequence). The CDR3 spells CATSREAGSIDGYTL. CDR3 DNA sequence: TGTGCCACCAGCAGAGAGGCAGGGTCTATCGATGGCTACACCCTC.

This clonotype was recorded at least ten times. The chain combines TRBV12-3 or TRBV12-4 with TRBJ1-2, with 7 bases that match TRBD1. V was pared by 5 bases and J by 3 bases, with 6 bases of the junction left unmatched. The CDR3 sequence is 14 residues long. The chain's CDR3 is CASSLGGTDYGYTF. Here the CDR3 DNA reads TGTGCCAGCAGTCTCGGGGGGACAGACTATGGCTACACCTTC.

The chain joins TRBV12-3 or TRBV12-4 to TRBJ1-1; D is unclear. This CDR3 spans 13 amino acids. V dropped 10 bases and J dropped 0 bases, with 12 bases sitting between them. The DNA for the CDR3 is TGTGCCACCCCGACGCGGATGAACACTGAAGCTTTCTTT. Amino acids: CATPTRMNTEAFF.

The chain links TRBV28 to TRBJ1-1; the D is unclear. Trimming cost V 6 bases and J 6 bases, with 20 bases left between them. Germline V gene lookup returns CDR1 MDHEN and CDR2 SYDVKM. CDR3 size: 15 residues. CDR3 bases: TGTGCCAGCAGGTCCCCGGCGGGCGCTGGGGCTGAAGCTTTCTTT. Amino acid sequence: CASRSPAGAGAEAFF.